This is a list of T cell receptor beta chains from one sample in a study of T cell repertoires in cytomegalovirus infection. MiXCR, run by TCRdb on the reads, gives a single entry per CDR3 protein. Among 160,000 or so distinct CDR3 sequences listed, 17% were seen once. The sample was CD8+ T cells from PBMCs. The receptors shown here come from a human donor in good health (CMV status not recorded). Some clones in this sample may be carry-over from other donors' samples. CDR3s include the opening cysteine and the closing phenylalanine or tryptophan. The order of the fields is V gene, J gene, D gene, clone size, CDR3 protein, CDR3 DNA. D genes are given only for firm matches. Clone size is given for some rows only: seen once, a few or many times, or a class if the clone is expanded.

V gene: TRBV29-1
J gene: TRBJ2-2
D gene: TRBD1
clone size: few
CDR3 protein: CSPAIQDRGATGELFF
CDR3 DNA: TGCAGCCCTGCCATACAGGACAGGGGAGCCACCGGGGAGCTGTTTTTT

V gene: TRBV7-2
J gene: TRBJ2-1
D gene: .
clone size: .
CDR3 protein: CASSLESFGEQFF
CDR3 DNA: TGTGCCAGCAGCTTAGAGTCTTTCGGTGAGCAGTTCTTC

V gene: TRBV11-2
J gene: TRBJ1-1
D gene: .
clone size: .
CDR3 protein: CASSEGVRTEAFF
CDR3 DNA: TGTGCCAGCAGTGAGGGGGTGCGGACTGAAGCTTTCTTT

V gene: TRBV7-6
J gene: TRBJ2-7
D gene: TRBD2
clone size: few
CDR3 protein: CASRRGLAPTYEQYF
CDR3 DNA: TGTGCCAGCAGACGAGGACTAGCGCCAACCTACGAGCAGTACTTC

V gene: TRBV6-2/TRBV6-3
J gene: TRBJ1-6
D gene: .
clone size: .
CDR3 protein: CASMTRRGYSPLHF
CDR3 DNA: TGTGCCAGCATGACTCGGCGGGGTTACTCACCCCTCCACTTT

V gene: TRBV7-9
J gene: TRBJ2-3
D gene: .
clone size: few
CDR3 protein: CASSQAGGGALSHTQYF
CDR3 DNA: TGTGCCAGCAGCCAGGCTGGGGGCGGAGCTCTGAGTCATACGCAGTATTTT

V gene: TRBV7-9
J gene: TRBJ2-5
D gene: .
clone size: .
CDR3 protein: CASCRVGYQETQYF
CDR3 DNA: TGTGCCAGCTGTCGCGTGGGGTACCAAGAGACCCAGTACTTC

V gene: TRBV7-6
J gene: TRBJ2-7
D gene: .
clone size: many
CDR3 protein: CASSLGPIYEQYF
CDR3 DNA: TGTGCCAGCAGCTTAGGCCCAATCTACGAGCAGTACTTC

V gene: TRBV4-3
J gene: TRBJ2-3
D gene: .
clone size: few
CDR3 protein: CASSQQATQGLREHRLYF
CDR3 DNA: TGCGCCAGCAGCCAACAGGCCACACAGGGGCTGCGGGAGCACCGGTTGTATTTT

V gene: TRBV28
J gene: TRBJ2-1
D gene: .
clone size: .
CDR3 protein: CASSLSPGSSYNEQFF
CDR3 DNA: TGTGCCAGCAGTTTGTCCCCTGGGAGCTCCTACAATGAGCAGTTCTTC

V gene: TRBV7-2
J gene: TRBJ2-2
D gene: TRBD1
clone size: many
CDR3 protein: CASSSDRDGLGWGPGELFF
CDR3 DNA: TGTGCCAGCAGCTCGGACAGGGACGGGCTGGGATGGGGGCCCGGGGAGCTGTTTTTT

V gene: TRBV7-2
J gene: TRBJ2-1
D gene: TRBD2
clone size: many
CDR3 protein: CASSPPNSGRGNEQFF
CDR3 DNA: TGTGCCAGCAGCCCTCCGAATAGCGGGAGAGGCAATGAGCAGTTCTTC

V gene: TRBV27
J gene: TRBJ1-1
D gene: .
clone size: few
CDR3 protein: CASIPRESRTEAFF
CDR3 DNA: TGTGCCAGCATTCCCAGGGAGAGCCGCACTGAAGCTTTCTTT

V gene: TRBV28
J gene: TRBJ2-1
D gene: TRBD2
clone size: .
CDR3 protein: CASTLGLANYNEQFF
CDR3 DNA: TGTGCCAGCACCCTAGGACTAGCCAACTACAATGAGCAGTTCTTC

V gene: TRBV28
J gene: TRBJ1-5
D gene: TRBD1
clone size: many
CDR3 protein: CASKPGQGHQPQHF
CDR3 DNA: TGTGCCAGCAAGCCGGGACAGGGACATCAGCCCCAGCATTTT

V gene: TRBV7-8
J gene: TRBJ1-1
D gene: .
clone size: .
CDR3 protein: CASSLVQELPTEAFF
CDR3 DNA: TGTGCCAGCAGCTTAGTACAGGAGCTCCCCACTGAAGCTTTCTTT

V gene: TRBV7-6
J gene: TRBJ2-1
D gene: .
clone size: few
CDR3 protein: CASSIHYRGFYNEQFF
CDR3 DNA: TGTGCCAGCAGCATCCACTACCGGGGGTTCTACAATGAGCAGTTCTTC

V gene: TRBV7-9
J gene: TRBJ1-6
D gene: .
clone size: .
CDR3 protein: CASSLDGEANSPLHF
CDR3 DNA: TGTGCCAGCAGCTTAGATGGGGAAGCCAATTCACCCCTCCACTTT

V gene: TRBV7-8
J gene: TRBJ2-2
D gene: TRBD2
clone size: .
CDR3 protein: CASSSGGSNTGELFF
CDR3 DNA: TGTGCCAGCAGCAGCGGGGGATCGAACACCGGGGAGCTGTTTTTT

V gene: TRBV6-6
J gene: TRBJ1-4
D gene: .
clone size: .
CDR3 protein: CASSYRQNEKLFF
CDR3 DNA: TGTGCCAGCAGTTACCGCCAGAATGAAAAACTGTTTTTT

V gene: TRBV7-9
J gene: TRBJ2-4
D gene: .
clone size: many
CDR3 protein: CASSSRRDHPSAKNIQYF
CDR3 DNA: TGTGCCAGCAGCTCCCGCCGGGACCACCCAAGCGCCAAAAACATTCAGTACTTC

V gene: TRBV28
J gene: TRBJ2-6
D gene: .
clone size: few
CDR3 protein: CASSLGVGVAGANVLTF
CDR3 DNA: TGTGCCAGCAGTTTGGGGGTCGGGGTCGCCGGGGCCAACGTCCTGACTTTC

V gene: TRBV7-6
J gene: TRBJ2-1
D gene: .
clone size: many
CDR3 protein: CASSLASYNEQFF
CDR3 DNA: TGTGCCAGCAGCTTAGCGAGTTACAATGAGCAGTTCTTC

V gene: TRBV7-9
J gene: TRBJ1-2
D gene: .
clone size: few
CDR3 protein: CASIHPTRYTF
CDR3 DNA: TGTGCCAGCATCCATCCTACCCGCTACACCTTC

V gene: TRBV20-1
J gene: TRBJ2-1
D gene: .
clone size: .
CDR3 protein: CSAIPYSYNEQFF
CDR3 DNA: TGCAGTGCTATACCTTACTCCTACAATGAGCAGTTCTTC

V gene: TRBV7-6
J gene: TRBJ2-5
D gene: .
clone size: few
CDR3 protein: CASSSSGWVPASDF
CDR3 DNA: TGTGCCAGCAGCTCAAGTGGATGGGTGCCCGCGAGTGACTTC

V gene: TRBV7-9
J gene: TRBJ2-7
D gene: TRBD2
clone size: .
CDR3 protein: CASRDSSGASYEQYF
CDR3 DNA: TGTGCCAGCAGAGACTCTAGCGGGGCCTCCTACGAGCAGTACTTC

V gene: TRBV7-2
J gene: TRBJ2-5
D gene: .
clone size: .
CDR3 protein: CASSEEWETQYF
CDR3 DNA: TGTGCCAGCAGCGAAGAGTGGGAGACCCAGTACTTC

V gene: TRBV24-1
J gene: TRBJ2-1
D gene: TRBD2
clone size: few
CDR3 protein: CATSDQREMLYNEQFF
CDR3 DNA: TGTGCCACCAGTGATCAGCGGGAGATGCTCTACAATGAGCAGTTCTTC

V gene: TRBV12-3/TRBV12-4
J gene: TRBJ1-4
D gene: .
clone size: .
CDR3 protein: CASSFGTVNEKLFF
CDR3 DNA: TGTGCCAGCAGTTTCGGGACGGTTAATGAAAAACTGTTTTTT

V gene: TRBV7-9
J gene: TRBJ2-1
D gene: .
clone size: .
CDR3 protein: CASSLGPHEQFF
CDR3 DNA: TGTGCCAGCAGCTTAGGGCCGCATGAGCAGTTCTTC

V gene: TRBV30
J gene: TRBJ2-7
D gene: TRBD2
clone size: .
CDR3 protein: CAWTREGLEQYF
CDR3 DNA: TGTGCCTGGACCCGGGAGGGATTGGAGCAGTACTTC

V gene: TRBV12-5
J gene: TRBJ1-2
D gene: .
clone size: .
CDR3 protein: CASGVQLDGYTF
CDR3 DNA: TGTGCTAGTGGTGTACAATTGGATGGCTACACCTTC

V gene: TRBV7-8
J gene: TRBJ1-5
D gene: .
clone size: few
CDR3 protein: CASSLIPDSGQPQHF
CDR3 DNA: TGTGCCAGCAGCTTAATCCCGGATTCCGGTCAGCCCCAGCATTTT